This T cell receptor (beta chain) was profiled in a study of OX40 agonist ivuxolimab in advanced cancers. The wider study: Patients with hepatocellular carcinoma, melanoma, renal cell or head and neck cancer made up the dose-escalation patients. Three patients, one with hepatocellular carcinoma and two with cutaneous melanoma, achieved partial responses.

Here immunoSEQ multiplex PCR was the method, and the copy in TCRdb shows in-frame clones only, minus some. The repertoire holds 65,000 to 100,000 clones, with around 80% as singletons. Study observations and caveats: At 0.1 to 3.0 mg/kg and by week 6, CD4+ and CD8+ T cells in the blood had expanded clonally.

Note on this clone: The antigen is undetermined.

This clonotype originated in an adult with an advanced solid tumor such as melanoma, head and neck, liver or kidney cancer. Material: CD4+ or CD8+ T cells sorted from blood, obtained in a trial of the OX40 agonist ivuxolimab.

The CDR3 protein is CASSIEGQTITTNEKLFF. The CDR3 DNA reads TGTGCCAGTAGTATAGAGGGGCAGACTATTACAACTAATGAAAAACTGTTTTTT. J is TRBJ1-4 and V is TRBV19, with D possibly being TRBD1 (5 bases). Germline CDR1 LNHDA, CDR2 SQIVND (reference sequence). The CDR3 is made up of 18 amino acids. Trimming removed 0 bases at V and 0 bases at J, with 14 bases between.